The present T cell receptor beta chain was sequenced within a study of T-cell reconstitution after alpha-beta-depleted transplantation in children. CDR3 size: 18 residues. Germline-derived CDR1 and CDR2 are DFQATT and SNEGSKA (reference sequence). The J segment lost 0 bases and the V segment lost 6 bases, leaving 15 bases of the junction unmatched. Unique molecular identifiers were built into the TCRbeta library. Each CDR3 protein is one row after TCRdb ran MiXCR on the PCR reads. The table shows some 550,000 distinct CDR3 sequences, with approximately 20% occurring only once. This sequence was found in a human donor who donated a stem cell graft to a child with acute lymphoblastic leukemia. This chain joins TRBV20-1 and TRBJ2-7, with 12 nucleotides matching TRBD2. The input for sequencing was PBMCs from the stem cell graft donor, taken from the stem cell graft. As DNA, the CDR3 is TGCAGTGCGCCGAGGGCAGGACTAGCGGGATTAAGCTCCTACGAGCAGTACTTC. This encodes CSAPRAGLAGLSSYEQYF.